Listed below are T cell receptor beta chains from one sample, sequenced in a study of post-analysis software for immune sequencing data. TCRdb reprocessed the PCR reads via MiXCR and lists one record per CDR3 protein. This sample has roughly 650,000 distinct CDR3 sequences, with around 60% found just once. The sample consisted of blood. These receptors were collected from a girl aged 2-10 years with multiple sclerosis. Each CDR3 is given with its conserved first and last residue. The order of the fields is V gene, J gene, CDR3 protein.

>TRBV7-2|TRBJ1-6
CASSLRGSYNSPLHF
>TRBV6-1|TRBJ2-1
CASSGSLVAEQFF
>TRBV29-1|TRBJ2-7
CSVEGTGANSYEQYF
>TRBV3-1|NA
CASSQGERFHEQYF
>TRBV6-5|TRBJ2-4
CASSGQGMFGNIQYF
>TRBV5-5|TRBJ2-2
CASGTPNSGELFF
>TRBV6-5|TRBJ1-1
CASSPTGVPEAFF
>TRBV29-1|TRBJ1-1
CSEADQLNTEAFF
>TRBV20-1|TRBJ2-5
CSAPGLVKETQYF
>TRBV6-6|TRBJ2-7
CASTTELYEQYF
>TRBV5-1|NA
CASNRDPREQYF
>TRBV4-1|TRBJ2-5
CASSRLRGTGETQYF
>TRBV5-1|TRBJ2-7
CASSTPSYEQYF
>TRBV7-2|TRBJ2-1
CASNLRDPVPTEQFF
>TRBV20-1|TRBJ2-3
CSARGPGQISPDTQYF
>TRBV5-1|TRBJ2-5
CASSSPDKAQETQYF
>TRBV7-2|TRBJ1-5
CASSLGGGSNQPQHF
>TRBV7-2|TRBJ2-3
CASSLFPGGTDTQYF
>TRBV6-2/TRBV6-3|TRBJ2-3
CASSYSSISTDTQYF
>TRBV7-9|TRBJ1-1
CASSHPFGSLNTEAFF
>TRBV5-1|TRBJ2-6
CASSLGSSGANVLTF
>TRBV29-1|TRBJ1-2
CSVEAGAGGYTF
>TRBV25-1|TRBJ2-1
CASSTDYNEQFF
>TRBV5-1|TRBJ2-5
CASRKGQGLIETQYF
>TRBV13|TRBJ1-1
CASSSEQGERFSAEAFF
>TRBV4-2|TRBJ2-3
CASSQDPTSGLRTDTQYF
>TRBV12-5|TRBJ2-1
CASGLRGSAPYNEQFF
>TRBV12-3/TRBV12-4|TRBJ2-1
CASSARLSGGDEQFF
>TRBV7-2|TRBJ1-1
CASSPRGSSGTEAFF
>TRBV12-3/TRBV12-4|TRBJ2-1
CASSHQAREQFF
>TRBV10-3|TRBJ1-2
CAINRETSPSHYGYTF
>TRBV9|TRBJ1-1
CASSVGVGSNTEAFF
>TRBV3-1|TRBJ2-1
CASSSGDSQFF
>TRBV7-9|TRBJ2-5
CASSWTGGQPKETQYF
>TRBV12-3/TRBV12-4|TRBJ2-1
CASSSYRDSLIPNEQFF
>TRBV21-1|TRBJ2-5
CASRIYGASGQETQYF
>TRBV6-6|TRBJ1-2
CASSYSLQGPGYGYTF
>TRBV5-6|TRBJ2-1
CASSLRGPSRQGANEQFF
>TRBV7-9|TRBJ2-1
CASTPSRDRGYNEQFF
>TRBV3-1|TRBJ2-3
CASSRLGASTDTQYF
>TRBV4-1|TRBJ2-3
CASSQDPGGGAVDTQYF
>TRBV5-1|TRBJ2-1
CASSVEGDSSYNEQFF
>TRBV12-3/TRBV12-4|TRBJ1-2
CASSLVRGAYGYTF
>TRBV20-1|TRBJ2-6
CSASRQGSGANVLTF
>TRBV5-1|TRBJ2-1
CASSPSAGGYNEQFF
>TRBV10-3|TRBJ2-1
CAISESGSGAEQFF
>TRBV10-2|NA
CASRPTGGQNEQYF
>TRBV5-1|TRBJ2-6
CASSFQGSTGANVLTF
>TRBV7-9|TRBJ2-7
CASSLFLAASYEQYF
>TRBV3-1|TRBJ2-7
CASSQDRTSGSYEQYF
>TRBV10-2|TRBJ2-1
CASSEWISYNEQFF
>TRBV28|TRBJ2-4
CASSRPPGLEAKNIQYF
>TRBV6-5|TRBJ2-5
CASRPLDLQETQYF